This entry lists 27 T cell receptor beta chains sequenced from one sample in a study of read filtering for tumor transcriptome and immune sequencing. Molecular barcoded adaptors covering alpha/delta and beta/gamma chains were used on 400 to 450 ng RNA. TCRdb reprocessed the reads via MiXCR and lists one record per CDR3 protein. The repertoire has about 62,000 distinct CDR3 sequences, roughly 19% of them found once; the top ten carry about 11%. The specimen was a population of CD138-negative cells sorted from bone marrow. Every receptor here comes from a donor over 35 with multiple myeloma.

The table lists this clonotype with many counts. The J gene is TRBJ2-5, the V gene TRBV7-9; D might be TRBD1 or TRBD2, each matching 7 bases. Trimming shortened V by 6 bases and J by 2 bases, and 22 bases separated the two germline ends. The CDR3 spans 17 residues. Germline loops: CDR1 SEHNR, CDR2 FQNEAQ (reference sequence). CDR3 sequence: CASRSDSRGGDQETQYF. CDR3 nucleotide sequence: TGTGCCAGCAGATCTGATTCCAGGGGGGGGGATCAAGAGACCCAGTACTTC. The variable domain in full, completed from reference TRBV7-9 and TRBJ2-5, reads DTGVSQNPRHKITKRGQNVTFRCDPISEHNRLYWYRQTLGQGPEFLTYFQNEAQLEKSRLLSDRFSAERPKGSFSTLEIQRTEQGDSAMYLCASRSDSRGGDQETQYFGPGTRLLVL.

This clonotype was counted many times. The chain joins TRBV5-1 to TRBJ2-3, with D perhaps matching TRBD1 or TRBD2 (5 bases each). This CDR3 is 16 amino acids long. Germline-derived CDR1 and CDR2 are SGHRS and YFSETQ. Trimming took 3 bases from V and 2 from J, leaving 16 bases between them. CDR3 protein: CASSSQAGADTDTQYF. CDR3 coding DNA: TGCGCCAGCAGCTCCCAGGCCGGGGCGGACACAGATACGCAGTATTTT.

This clonotype was seen repeatedly, ten times or more. The V call is TRBV21-1, the J call TRBJ2-2; no check of the table's D call, TRBD1, against the DNA was made. TRBV21-1 is deemed a pseudogene. This CDR3 has 17 residues. The CDR3 DNA reads as TGTGCCAGCAGCAAAAGAGCACAGGGTGGTAAAACCGGGGAGCTGTTTTTT. Its translation: CASSKRAQGGKTGELFF.

The V call is TRBV5-1, the J call TRBJ1-3, with 7 bases matching TRBD1. V was pared by 0 bases and J by 0 bases, with 3 bases of the junction left unmatched. CDR1 and CDR2 (germline): SGHRS, YFSETQ. This CDR3 comprises 16 residues. The CDR3 DNA follows: TGCGCCAGCAGCTTGGGGGGGACAGTCTCTGGAAACACCATATATTTT. Translating it yields CASSLGGTVSGNTIYF.

This clonotype has a count of ten or more. The V gene is TRBV25-1, the J gene TRBJ2-1; TRBD2 matches 11 bases. This CDR3 is built from 15 residues. From germline, CDR1 is MGHDK and CDR2 SYGVNS. The J segment lost 4 bases and the V segment lost 6 bases, leaving 5 bases of the junction unmatched. As DNA, the CDR3 is TGTGCCAGCAGAGTAGCGGGGGGGTTGTACAATGAGCAGTTCTTC. It encodes CASRVAGGLYNEQFF.

The genes are TRBV6-1 and TRBJ1-2; D unclear. The CDR3 totals 14 residues. Trimming left V 0 bases short and J 7 bases short, with 12 bases between. Germline V gene data show CDR1 as MNHNS and CDR2 as SASEGT. The CDR3 region has the DNA TGTGCCAGCAGTGAAGCGGTAGGAGGGTCTGGCTACACCTTC. Translation: CASSEAVGGSGYTF.

This clonotype was detected ten times or more. The chain has TRBV7-9 and TRBJ2-7; TRBD2 agrees at 9 bases. The CDR3 has 15 amino acids. CDR1 and CDR2 from the germline V gene are SEHNR and FQNEAQ (reference sequence). Losses at the gene ends were 5 bases for V and 0 bases for J; bases not matched to a gene: 5. CDR3: CASSGGLAVSYEQYF. The CDR3 DNA is TGTGCCAGCAGCGGGGGACTAGCTGTCTCCTACGAGCAGTACTTC.

This sequence joins TRBV9 and TRBJ2-1, with TRBD2 identical over 9 bases. The CDR3 totals 17 residues. Germline V CDR1 and CDR2: SGDLS, YYNGEE. V was pared by 2 bases and J by 5 bases, with 11 bases of the junction left unmatched. The CDR3 DNA follows: TGTGCCAGCAGCGTCTCCCCAAGCGGGAGGAAGGACAATGAGCAGTTCTTC. It codes for CASSVSPSGRKDNEQFF.

J is TRBJ2-1 and V is TRBV28; D is uncertain. V was shortened by 5 bases and J by 5 bases, with 19 bases between the two germline ends. The CDR3 is 16 residues long. Germline V gene data show CDR1 as MDHEN and CDR2 as SYDVKM. DNA for the CDR3: TGTGCCAGCAGTCTCGAAGTCTCCTGGGTGGACAATGAGCAGTTCTTC. Its translation: CASSLEVSWVDNEQFF. Based on the CDR3 plus reference TRBV28 and TRBJ2-1, the full variable domain is DVKVTQSSRYLVKRTGEKVFLECVQDMDHENMFWYRQDPGLGLRLIYFSYDVKMKEKGDIPEGYSVSREKKERFSLILESASTNQTSMYLCASSLEVSWVDNEQFFGPGTRLTVL.

This clonotype was counted at least ten times. The genes are TRBV5-4 and TRBJ2-6; D gene ambiguous. CDR1 SGHNT and CDR2 YYREEE come from the germline V gene (reference sequence). This CDR3 contains 13 residues. Deletions cut 0 bases from V and 2 bases from J, with 0 bases between. The DNA for the CDR3 is TGTGCCAGCAGCTTGGCTGGGGCCAACGTCCTGACTTTC. As protein: CASSLAGANVLTF.

This clonotype was counted ten times or more. V gene TRBV15 combines with J gene TRBJ2-7; D remains unclear. Germline V gene sequence: CDR1 LNHNV, CDR2 YYDKDF (reference sequence). V was trimmed by 0 bases and J by 6 bases, leaving 12 bases between them. The CDR3 loop spans 14 amino acids. The CDR3 loop is CATSRDQVEVEQYF. The CDR3 DNA follows: TGTGCCACCAGCAGAGATCAGGTTGAGGTCGAGCAGTACTTC.

This clonotype was detected only a few times. At one of its ends the junction is not consistent with the germline gene, which may arise from a read error. This chain links TRBV6-1 with TRBJ1-1, with 7 bases fitting TRBD1. There are 15 residues in the CDR3. Germline loops: CDR1 MNHNS, CDR2 SASEGT. Here the CDR3 reads CASSEDWQGDTAAFF. The CDR3 bases are TGTGCCAGCAGTGAAGATTGGCAGGGGGACACTGCAGCTTTCTTT.

This clonotype was observed at least ten times. The chain carries TRBV4-1 and TRBJ2-7, with D perhaps matching TRBD1 or TRBD2 (7 bases each). Trimming removed 4 bases from V and 3 bases from J, with 19 bases in between. Germline assignment: CDR1 MGHRA and CDR2 YSYEKL. This CDR3 comprises 16 residues. The CDR3 DNA sequence: TGCGCCAGCAGCCCCCAGGGAGGGGGCGGGATCTACGAGCAGTACTTC. This codes for CASSPQGGGGIYEQYF.

In this sample, this clonotype turned up many times. The chain recombines TRBV11-2 with TRBJ1-1; a possible D gene is TRBD1 (5 bases). The CDR3 is 12 residues long. Trimming pared 1 base from V and 8 bases from J, leaving 8 bases between. Germline V gene lookup returns CDR1 SGHAT and CDR2 FQNNGV. For the CDR3, the DNA is TGTGCCAGCAGCTTAGTGAACAGGGAAGCTTTCTTT. It encodes CASSLVNREAFF.

Comment on this clonotype: This may stem from a read error, because a much larger clone lies one nucleotide away. The CDR3 loop is CSVEGCGKETQYF. The CDR3 DNA is TGCAGCGTTGAGGGGTGCGGAAAAGAGACCCAGTACTTC. The chain uses TRBV29-1 and TRBJ2-5, with D unresolved. The CDR3 length is 13 residues. Between the trimmed V and J ends, which lost 3 bases and 3 bases, there was a span of 11 bases. Germline CDR1 reads SQVTM; CDR2 reads ANQGSEA.

This clonotype was picked up many times. V usage is TRBV19 and J usage is TRBJ2-1, with 10 bases that match TRBD2. Germline V CDR1 and CDR2: LNHDA, SQIVND (reference sequence). The CDR3 sequence is 15 residues long. The V and J ends lost 2 bases and 10 bases, in that order; junction bases with no gene match: 8. The CDR3 nucleotides read TGTGCCAGTAGTATAAAGCGGGAGGGTGCGACGGAGCAGTTCTTC. This gives the protein CASSIKREGATEQFF.

This clonotype showed up many times. The chain employs TRBV7-2 and TRBJ2-3; 15 positions match TRBD2. Trimming cost V 4 bases and J 1 base; bases outside gene matches: 15. Per germline, CDR1 SGHTA and CDR2 FQGNSA. The CDR3 length is 21 residues. CDR3 coding DNA: TGTGCCAGCAGCTCGCGCGGTTTGGGACTAGCGGGGGGCCACCGCACAGATACGCAGTATTTT. Translated, it gives CASSSRGLGLAGGHRTDTQYF.

A word on this clonotype: Given a much more abundant clone one base away, this may be a read error. The V call is TRBV7-6, the J call TRBJ2-5; TRBD2 agrees at 12 bases. CDR1 and CDR2 (germline): SGHVS, FNYEAQ. The CDR3 runs to 15 residues. The J segment lost 5 bases and the V segment lost 8 bases, leaving 9 bases of the junction unmatched. CDR3 in DNA: TGTGCCAGCGGCTCCCGACTAGCGGGAGTGGAGACCCAGTACTTC. Translation: CASGSRLAGVETQYF. The whole variable domain, remainder taken from reference TRBV7-6 and TRBJ2-5, is GAGVSQSPRYKVTKRGQDVALRCDPISGHVSLYWYRQALGQGPEFLTYFNYEAQQDKSGLPNDRFSAERPEGSISTLTIQRTEQRDSAMYRCASGSRLAGVETQYFGPGTRLLVL.

On this clonotype itself: Relative to the germline gene, one junction end is altered; a read error may explain this. This sequence joins TRBV3-1 and TRBJ2-1; no clear D. The CDR3 extends over 14 amino acids. Germline V gives CDR1 LGHDT, CDR2 YNNKEL (reference sequence). The CDR3 region has the DNA TGTGCCAGCAGCCAAGAGTTGGGTCCTCGAAAGGAGCTCTTC. Translating gives CASSQELGPRKELF.

With regard to this clonotype: A much larger clone lies a single base off, so this may be a read error. The CDR3 region is CASRALGGHQETQYF. The CDR3 region has the DNA TGTGCCAGCAGGGCCCTTGGGGGGCACCAAGAGACCCAGTACTTC. The genes are TRBV6-2 or TRBV6-3 and TRBJ2-5, with D tentatively TRBD1 or TRBD2 (6 bases each). The germline V gene has CDR1 MNHEY and CDR2 SVGEGT. The CDR3 runs 15 residues. The V and J ends lost 6 bases and 0 bases respectively, with 14 bases between them.

Concerning this clonotype: Relative to the germline gene, one junction end is altered; a read error may explain this. The chain is built from TRBV6-2 or TRBV6-3 and TRBJ2-5; 8 positions agree with TRBD2. The CDR3 is made up of 12 amino acids. Germline lookup yields CDR1 MNHEY and CDR2 SVGEGT. The CDR3 DNA reads TGTGCCCGTGAGGGACTAGGAGAGACCCAGTATTTC. Translating gives CAREGLGETQYF.

This clonotype was observed many times. The chain recombines TRBV24-1 with TRBJ1-5; the D is unclear. In germline, CDR1 is KGHDR, CDR2 SFDVKD. The CDR3 sequence is 13 residues long. V shed 4 bases and J shed 2 bases, with 5 bases lying between them. As DNA, the CDR3 is TGTGCCACCAGTGAGTTCGGCAATCAGCCCCAGCATTTT. Translated: CATSEFGNQPQHF.

As concerns this clonotype: A single base separates this from a much larger clone, so it may be a read error. The genes are TRBV2 and TRBJ1-2; no definite D call. Germline values: CDR1 SNHLY, CDR2 FYNNEI. This CDR3 has 14 residues. CDR3 sequence reads: CACSVTRLNYGYTF. The CDR3 region has the DNA TGTGCCTGCAGTGTAACCAGATTAAACTATGGCTACACCTTC.

This clonotype has only a few counts. In DNA form, the CDR3 reads TGCAGCGTTTTGAAGGGTGCAGCGGCCGGGACCCAGTACTTC. The encoded protein is CSVLKGAAAGTQYF. V gene TRBV29-1 combines with J gene TRBJ2-5; D possibly corresponds to TRBD2 (5 bases). V lost 5 bases to trimming and J lost 7 bases, with 20 bases between them. The germline gives CDR1 SQVTM, CDR2 ANQGSEA. The CDR3 is made up of 14 amino acids.

The J gene is TRBJ1-1, the V gene TRBV2; D is ambiguous. The germline gives CDR1 SNHLY, CDR2 FYNNEI. The CDR3 runs 13 residues. Trimming removed 4 bases at V and 8 bases at J, with 14 bases between. The CDR3 nucleotides read TGTGCCAGCAGTGCTAGGCCGCCCACGGAAGCTTTCTTT. It is translated as CASSARPPTEAFF.

This clonotype was seen ten or more times. The CDR3 DNA follows: TGTGCCAGCAGCCAAGAATCCCATGAGCAGTTCTTC. Translated: CASSQESHEQFF. V usage is TRBV4-2 and J usage is TRBJ2-1; D call uncertain. The CDR3 runs 12 residues. Germline assignment: CDR1 LGHNA and CDR2 YNFKEQ. V lost 0 bases to trimming and J lost 8 bases, with 5 bases between them.

This clonotype was found many times. The gene calls are TRBV7-3 and TRBJ2-5; D may be TRBD2 (5 bases). This CDR3 comprises 15 residues. Trimming left V 1 base short and J 7 bases short, with 16 bases between. Germline loops: CDR1 SGHTA, CDR2 FQGTGA. The CDR3 bases are TGTGCCAGCAGCTTAAGAGCGGACCCCCAGCGGACCCAGTACTTC. This translates into CASSLRADPQRTQYF. Using reference TRBV7-3 and TRBJ2-5 for the parts outside the CDR3, the full variable domain is GAGVSQTPSNKVTEKGKYVELRCDPISGHTALYWYRQSLGQGPEFLIYFQGTGAADDSGLPNDRFFAVRPEGSVSTLKIQRTERGDSAVYLCASSLRADPQRTQYFGPGTRLLVL.